The 20 T cell receptor beta chains in this list originate from one sample, sequenced in a study of T cell repertoires in cytomegalovirus infection. MiXCR, run by TCRdb on the reads, gives a single entry per CDR3 protein. The sample gives about 310,000 distinct CDR3 sequences, around 25% of which show up once; about 14% is in the top ten. No antigens are known for them. Specimen: cultured PBMCs, collected from culture after CMV antigen stimulation. Receptor source: a human donor in good health (CMV status not recorded). Some clones in this sample may be carry-over from other donors' samples.

V is TRBV5-6 and J is TRBJ2-7; tentative D call: TRBD2 (6 bases). Germline CDR1 is SGHDT and CDR2 is YYEEEE. This CDR3 comprises 14 residues. V was pared by 4 bases and J by 3 bases, with 14 bases between. The CDR3 DNA reads TGTGCCAGCAGCCGCGGGGTGTTCAACTACGAGCAGTACTTC. It codes for CASSRGVFNYEQYF.

Here the CDR3 DNA reads TGTGCCAGCAGTTACTTCCAGGGCTCTGGGGCCAACGTCCTGACTTTC. Its translation: CASSYFQGSGANVLTF. The genes are TRBV6-5 and TRBJ2-6, with a possible D match to TRBD1 (5 bases). Trimming pared 1 base from V and 0 bases from J, leaving 7 bases between. Germline CDR1 is MNHEY and CDR2 is SVGAGI. The CDR3 is 16 amino acids.

V usage is TRBV5-6 and J usage is TRBJ2-1; D is possibly TRBD2 (5 bases). Germline-derived CDR1 and CDR2 are SGHDT and YYEEEE. The CDR3 runs to 15 residues. V gave up 2 bases and J gave up 3 bases, with 12 bases separating them. CDR3 coding DNA: TGTGCCAGCAGCTTCGTGGGAGTTCTCTACAATGAGCAGTTCTTC. It is translated as CASSFVGVLYNEQFF.

This clonotype was observed many times. The rearrangement links TRBV6-2 or TRBV6-3 to TRBJ1-1, with D possibly matching TRBD1 (5 bases). CDR1 is MNHEY, CDR2 SVGEGT, per germline. This CDR3 contains 14 residues. V was trimmed by 4 bases and J by 5 bases, leaving 14 bases between them. CDR3 protein: CASSFGTDPTEAFF. DNA of the CDR3: TGTGCCAGCAGTTTCGGGACCGATCCTACTGAAGCTTTCTTT.

The sample holds a few counts of this clonotype. The chain couples TRBV20-1 to TRBJ2-3; either TRBD1 or TRBD2 may fit D (5 bases each). Germline assignment: CDR1 DFQATT and CDR2 SNEGSKA (reference sequence). Trimming took off 5 bases at V and 0 bases at J, with 15 bases between the two ends. The CDR3 contains 15 residues. In DNA, the CDR3 is TGCAGTGCTGGAAGGACTGGGACGAGCACAGATACGCAGTATTTT. Its translation is CSAGRTGTSTDTQYF.

The chain is built from TRBV6-1 and TRBJ2-5; D uncertain. Looked up from germline, CDR1 is MNHNS and CDR2 is SASEGT. V lost 3 bases to trimming and J lost 4 bases, with 6 bases between them. CDR3 size: 12 residues. The DNA of the CDR3 is TGTGCCAGCAGTGAGGTGGTAGAGACCCAGTACTTC. Amino acids: CASSEVVETQYF.

This chain uses TRBV7-2 with TRBJ2-5; D perhaps matches TRBD1 (5 bases). Germline V lookup: CDR1 SGHTA, CDR2 FQGNSA. The CDR3 covers 14 residues. V was cut by 4 bases and J by 4 bases, with 13 bases left in between. The CDR3 region has the DNA TGTGCCAGCAGCTCAATACAGGCGAGAGAGACCCAGTACTTC. Amino acids: CASSSIQARETQYF.

This chain links TRBV20-1 with TRBJ2-1; D is uncertain. Between the trimmed V and J ends, which lost 3 bases and 1 base, there was a span of 7 bases. This CDR3 contains 13 residues. Germline-derived CDR1 and CDR2 are DFQATT and SNEGSKA (reference sequence). The CDR3 reads CSASSQSYNEQFF. CDR3 nucleotides: TGCAGTGCTAGTTCCCAGTCCTACAATGAGCAGTTCTTC.

This clonotype was detected only a few times. The chain uses TRBV6-2 or TRBV6-3 and TRBJ2-2, with a possible D match to TRBD2 (6 bases). Trimming shortened V by 0 bases and J by 5 bases, and 7 bases separated the two germline ends. The CDR3 extends over 14 amino acids. CDR1 and CDR2 from the germline V gene are MNHEY and SVGEGT. The CDR3 spells CASSYSAGTGELFF. The DNA for the CDR3 is TGTGCCAGCAGTTACTCGGCGGGAACCGGGGAGCTGTTTTTT.

This clonotype was seen a handful of times. The V and J genes are TRBV6-6 and TRBJ2-7, with D perhaps given as TRBD1 or TRBD2 (6 bases each). Germline loops: CDR1 MNHNY, CDR2 SVGAGI (reference sequence). This CDR3 region has 16 residues. V lost 5 bases, J lost 2 bases, and 19 bases lay in between. Written as DNA, the CDR3 is TGTGCCAGCAGTGCCCTGGGGGGCGGAACTGCCTACGAGCAGTACGTC. Translation: CASSALGGGTAYEQYV.

This chain connects TRBV20-1 to TRBJ2-3; no reliable D call. CDR1 DFQATT and CDR2 SNEGSKA come from the germline V gene (reference sequence). V lost 4 bases to trimming and J lost 2 bases, with 16 bases between them. The CDR3 has 15 residues. The CDR3: CSANYLDSNTDTQYF. For the CDR3, the DNA is TGCAGTGCTAATTACCTAGATTCTAACACAGATACGCAGTATTTT.

This clonotype was found many times. The chain links TRBV7-2 to TRBJ2-7; TRBD2 might be the D (6 bases). V dropped 0 bases and J dropped 3 bases, with 9 bases sitting between them. This CDR3 contains 14 residues. Germline V CDR1 and CDR2: SGHTA, FQGNSA. The CDR3: CASSLARLVYEQYF. The CDR3 DNA follows: TGTGCCAGCAGCTTAGCCAGACTAGTCTACGAGCAGTACTTC.

The chain recombines TRBV9 with TRBJ2-3; TRBD2 matches 7 bases. In germline, CDR1 is SGDLS, CDR2 YYNGEE. The CDR3 covers 15 residues. The V gene end was trimmed by 0 bases and the J gene end by 6 bases; junction bases not matched to a gene: 7. CDR3 in DNA: TGTGCCAGCAGCGTAGGGACTAGTCGGACGGATACGCAGTATTTT. It is translated as CASSVGTSRTDTQYF.

This clonotype was seen repeatedly, ten times or more. A junction end diverges from the germline sequence, so it may reflect a read error. This chain's CDR3 is CASNLLQGYTGELFF. CDR3 sequence (DNA): TGTGCCAGCAATTTACTACAGGGGTACACCGGGGAGCTGTTTTTT. The gene calls are TRBV12-3 or TRBV12-4 and TRBJ2-2; 7 nucleotides align to TRBD1. This CDR3 is built from 15 residues.

This clonotype was observed a handful of times. The genes are TRBV7-9 and TRBJ2-1; 11 bases match TRBD2. Per the germline V gene, CDR1 is SEHNR and CDR2 is FQNEAQ (reference sequence). Germline trimming cut 5 bases from V and 8 bases from J; bases unmatched to any gene: 8. The CDR3 is 15 amino acids. The CDR3 here is CASSITSGSIYEQFF. In DNA, the CDR3 is TGTGCCAGCAGCATAACTAGCGGGAGTATCTATGAGCAGTTCTTC.

This clonotype appeared a few times. V gene TRBV6-5 combines with J gene TRBJ2-1; 9 positions match TRBD2. The CDR3 contains 14 residues. The V segment lost 2 bases and the J segment 5 bases; nucleotides outside the gene matches: 1. Germline V gene data show CDR1 as MNHEY and CDR2 as SVGAGI. The CDR3 spells CASSYRLADNEQFF. In nucleotides, the CDR3 is TGTGCCAGCAGTTACAGACTAGCGGACAATGAGCAGTTCTTC.

This chain links TRBV5-4 with TRBJ2-7; 11 bases are shared with TRBD2. With V trimmed by 6 bases and J by 5 bases, 7 bases remained unmatched. From germline, CDR1 is SGHNT and CDR2 YYREEE (reference sequence). The CDR3 runs to 14 residues. CDR3: CASTIAGGPNEQYF. In DNA form, the CDR3 reads TGTGCCAGCACTATAGCGGGAGGGCCGAACGAGCAGTACTTC.

The rearrangement uses TRBV7-9 and TRBJ2-2; TRBD1 agrees at 8 bases. CDR1 is SEHNR, CDR2 FQNEAQ, per germline (reference sequence). The CDR3 spans 17 residues. With 5 bases clipped from V and 2 bases from J, the junction kept 10 bases outside the gene matches. The CDR3 DNA sequence: TGTGCCAGCAGCCCTGGGGACAGGTCATACAACACCGGGGAGCTGTTTTTT. As protein: CASSPGDRSYNTGELFF.

The chain joins TRBV28 to TRBJ1-1; weak D call: TRBD1 (5 bases). The CDR3 is made up of 17 amino acids. V was pared by 1 base and J by 0 bases, with 15 bases between. CDR1 and CDR2 from the germline V gene are MDHEN and SYDVKM. CDR3 nucleotides: TGTGCCAGCAGTTTATTCGGGACCATTCGATTGAACACTGAAGCTTTCTTT. Translating gives CASSLFGTIRLNTEAFF.

This clonotype came up a few times. The V call is TRBV29-1, the J call TRBJ2-7, with D unclear. The CDR3 consists of 11 residues. Trimming pared 4 bases from V and 1 base from J, leaving 5 bases between. CDR1 SQVTM and CDR2 ANQGSEA come from the germline V gene. The CDR3 DNA sequence: TGCAGCGTTGTAGGTTCCTACGAGCAGTACTTC. Its protein is CSVVGSYEQYF.